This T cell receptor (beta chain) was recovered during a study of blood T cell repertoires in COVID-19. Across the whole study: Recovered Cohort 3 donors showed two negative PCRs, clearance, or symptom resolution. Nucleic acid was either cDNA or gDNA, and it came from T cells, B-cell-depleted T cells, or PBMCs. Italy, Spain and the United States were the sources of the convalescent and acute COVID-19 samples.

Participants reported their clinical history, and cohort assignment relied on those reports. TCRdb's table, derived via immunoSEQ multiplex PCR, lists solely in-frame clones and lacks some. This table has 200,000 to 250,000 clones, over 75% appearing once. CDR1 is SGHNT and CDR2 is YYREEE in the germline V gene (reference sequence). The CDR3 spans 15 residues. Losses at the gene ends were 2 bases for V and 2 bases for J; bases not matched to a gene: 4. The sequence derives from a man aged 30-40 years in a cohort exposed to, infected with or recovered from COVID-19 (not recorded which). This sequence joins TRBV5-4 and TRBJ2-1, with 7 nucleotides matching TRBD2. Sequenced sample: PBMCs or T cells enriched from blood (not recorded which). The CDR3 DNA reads TGTGCCAGCAGCTTTCAGCGGGGCACCTACAATGAGCAGTTCTTC. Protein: CASSFQRGTYNEQFF. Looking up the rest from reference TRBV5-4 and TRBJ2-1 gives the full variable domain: ETGVTQSPTHLIKTRGQQVTLRCSSQSGHNTVSWYQQALGQGPQFIFQYYREEENGRGNFPPRFSGLQFPNYSSELNVNALELDDSALYLCASSFQRGTYNEQFFGPGTRLTVL.